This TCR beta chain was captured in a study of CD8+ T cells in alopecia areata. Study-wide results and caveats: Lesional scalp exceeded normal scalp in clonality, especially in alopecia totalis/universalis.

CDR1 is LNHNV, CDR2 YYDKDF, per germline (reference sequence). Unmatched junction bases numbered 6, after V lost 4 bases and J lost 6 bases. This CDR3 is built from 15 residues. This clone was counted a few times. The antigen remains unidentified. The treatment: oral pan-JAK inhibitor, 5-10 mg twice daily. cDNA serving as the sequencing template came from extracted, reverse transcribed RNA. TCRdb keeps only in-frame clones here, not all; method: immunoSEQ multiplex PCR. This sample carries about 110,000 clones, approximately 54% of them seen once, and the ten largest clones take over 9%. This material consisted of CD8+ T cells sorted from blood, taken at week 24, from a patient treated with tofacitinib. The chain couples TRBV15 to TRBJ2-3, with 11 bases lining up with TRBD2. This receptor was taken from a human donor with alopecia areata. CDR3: CATSIIAGGADTQYF. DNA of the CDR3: TGTGCCACCAGCATAATAGCGGGGGGGGCGGATACGCAGTATTTT.